This T cell receptor (beta chain) was observed in a study of a mutant IDH1 vaccine in newly diagnosed glioma. Stated time point: week 5, during vaccination. Alongside topical imiquimod, each dose of vaccine comprised 300 ug of mutant IDH1 20-mer peptide. V lost 0 bases and J lost 4; bases outside the gene matches: 6. The V gene's germline CDR1 is SGHNT and CDR2 YYREEE (reference sequence). The CDR3 has 15 residues. The repertoire was sequenced with immunoSEQ multiplex PCR; TCRdb's copy has only in-frame clones and lacks some. The sample includes 32,000 or so clones, about 79% seen only once; the top ten take approximately 25%. About this clone: Its target is unknown.

The sample here was PBMCs, taken from a glioma patient whose treatment included an IDH1 peptide vaccine. This rearrangement joins TRBV5-4 to TRBJ2-7; 8 positions match TRBD1. The origin of this receptor is a man aged 30 to 39 with glioma. For the CDR3, the DNA is TGTGCCAGCAGCTTGGAAGGACAGGGTGGATACGAGCAGTACTTC. The encoded protein is CASSLEGQGGYEQYF.